The clone carrying this T cell receptor beta chain was counted once. The entry originates in a study of blood T cell repertoires in COVID-19. Participant ages covered about 18 to 100 years across around 25 US areas. Cohorts were determined from participant-reported clinical history. Each recovered donor of Cohort 3 presented with two negative PCRs, clearance, or symptom resolution. TCRdb keeps only in-frame clones here, not all; method: immunoSEQ multiplex PCR. The sample has under 300,000 clones; roughly nine tenths are singletons. This receptor was identified in a woman between 18 and 30 years old who had recovered from COVID-19. Sequencing was performed on PBMCs or T cells enriched from blood (not recorded which).

CDR3 loop: CASSQVREANSPLHF. CDR3 sequence (DNA): TGCGCCAGCAGCCAAGTAAGGGAGGCGAATTCACCCCTCCACTTT. This chain connects TRBV4-1 to TRBJ1-6; D is unresolved. Deletions cut 1 base from V and 7 bases from J, with 11 bases between. Germline assignment: CDR1 MGHRA and CDR2 YSYEKL. The CDR3 loop spans 15 amino acids.